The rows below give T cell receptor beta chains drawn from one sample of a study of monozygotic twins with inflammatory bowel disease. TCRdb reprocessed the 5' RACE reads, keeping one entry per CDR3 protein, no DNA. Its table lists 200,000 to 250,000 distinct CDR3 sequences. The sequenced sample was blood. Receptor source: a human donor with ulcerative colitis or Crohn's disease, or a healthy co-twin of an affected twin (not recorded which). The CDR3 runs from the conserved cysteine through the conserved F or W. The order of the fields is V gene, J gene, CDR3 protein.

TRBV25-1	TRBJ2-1	CASIGLAGDNEQFF
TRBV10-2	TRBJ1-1	CASSVPPRWWLNTEAFF
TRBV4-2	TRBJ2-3	CASSPSSGGSDTQYF
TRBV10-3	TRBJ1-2	CAISAGQWFYGYTF
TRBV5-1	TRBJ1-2	CASSLERGRDYGYTF
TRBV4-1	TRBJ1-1	CASSQVSRLNTEAFF
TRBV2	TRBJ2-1	CASRSSSYNEQFF
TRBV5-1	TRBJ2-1	CASSFDRVDNEQFF
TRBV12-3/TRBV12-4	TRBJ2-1	CASIPQSGTGWANEQFF
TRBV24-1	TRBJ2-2	CASAAGFTGELFF
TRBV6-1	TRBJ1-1	CASSEGTGMNTEAFF
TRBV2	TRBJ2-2	CASSEVAGSGELFF
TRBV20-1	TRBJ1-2	CSAKGTPYGYTF
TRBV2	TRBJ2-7	CASSVFYEQYF
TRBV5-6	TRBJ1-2	CASSGLGQDYLYGYTF
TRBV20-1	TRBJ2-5	CSGRGGQETQYF
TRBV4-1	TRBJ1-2	CASRPEDRAGYGYTF
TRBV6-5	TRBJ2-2	CASSYWGAVGKLFF
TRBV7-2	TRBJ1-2	CASIPGGLNRGYTF
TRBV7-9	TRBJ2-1	CASSFEGDEQFF
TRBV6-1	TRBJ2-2	CASWTVSNTGELFF
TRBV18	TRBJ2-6	CASSPQYLRAGANVLTF
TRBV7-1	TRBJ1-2	CASSSARGRISSGYTF
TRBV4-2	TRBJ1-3	CASSQSMETSGNTIYF
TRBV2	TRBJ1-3	CASSGSPSGNTIYF
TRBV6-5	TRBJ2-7	CASSYQGGIAYEQYF
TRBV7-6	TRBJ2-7	CASSSGTGGYEQYF
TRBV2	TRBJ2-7	CASSPVDEQYF
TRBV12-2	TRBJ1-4	CASRLGPCYLEEKLFF
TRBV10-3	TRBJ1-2	CAISEEQSYYGYTF
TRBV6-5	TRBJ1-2	CASSYAPGREAPYGYTF
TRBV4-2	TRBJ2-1	CASSQELRGAYNEQFF
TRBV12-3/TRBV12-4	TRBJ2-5	CASSWHQETQYF
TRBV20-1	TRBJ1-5	CSARKSGQGLQPQHF
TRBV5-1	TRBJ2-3	CASSKSDTQYF
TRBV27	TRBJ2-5	CASSQNRDRGRETQYF
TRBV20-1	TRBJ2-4	CSGLSGTSFGENIQYF
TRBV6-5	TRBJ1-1	CASSYDPGRLNTEAFF
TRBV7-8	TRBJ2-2	CASSLEGAIRELFF
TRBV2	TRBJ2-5	CASSYSFTRAETQYF
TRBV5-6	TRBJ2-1	CASSFSRGASYNEQFF
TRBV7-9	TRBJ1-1	CASSLGGGKEAFF
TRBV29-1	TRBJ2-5	CSVRDIKETQYF
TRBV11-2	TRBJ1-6	CASSLEAGANSPLHF
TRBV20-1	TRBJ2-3	CSAIRAGVALTDTQYF
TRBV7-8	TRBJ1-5	CASSLADGPQVYSNQPQHF
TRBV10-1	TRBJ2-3	CASSRQEPDTQYF
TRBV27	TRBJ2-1	CASSLMGPLNEQFF
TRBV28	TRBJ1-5	CASRKDGNQPQHF
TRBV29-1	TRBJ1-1	CSVAQGQGAGGTEAFF
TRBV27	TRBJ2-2	CASSLKGLAGNTGELFF
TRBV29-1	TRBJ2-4	CSVLGQEEHLAKNIQYF
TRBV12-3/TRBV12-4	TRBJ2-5	CASSVGHAEETQYF
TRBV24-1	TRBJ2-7	CATSDVPGNGFHEQYF